The entry below describes one T cell receptor beta chain. This table comes from immunoSEQ multiplex PCR, and its TCRdb copy is limited to in-frame clones, with some not included. The data show fewer than 350,000 clones, 81% seen once. This record belongs to a study of blood T cell repertoires in COVID-19. About the research overall: Nucleic acid was either cDNA or gDNA, and it came from T cells, B-cell-depleted T cells, or PBMCs.

With 4 bases removed from V and 7 bases from J, the gap between germline ends came to 14 bases. The CDR3 spans 15 residues. Germline loops: CDR1 LGHDT, CDR2 YNNKEL (reference sequence). This TCR derives from a woman aged 55-69 years with active or convalescent COVID-19. Sequencing used peripheral blood. J is TRBJ1-6 and V is TRBV3-1 (or the pseudogene TRBV3-2); D unresolved. The CDR3 DNA reads as TGTGCCAGCAGCCCAGACCCCGTATTCAATTCACCCCTCCACTTT. Its protein is CASSPDPVFNSPLHF.